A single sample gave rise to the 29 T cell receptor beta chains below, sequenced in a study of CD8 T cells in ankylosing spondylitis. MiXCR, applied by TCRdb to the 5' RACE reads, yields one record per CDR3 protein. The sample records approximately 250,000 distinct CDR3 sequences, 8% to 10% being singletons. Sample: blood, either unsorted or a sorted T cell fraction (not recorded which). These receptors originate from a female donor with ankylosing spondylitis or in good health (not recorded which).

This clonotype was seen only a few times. The CDR3 reads CASSLVGGNTDTQYF. In DNA form, the CDR3 reads TGTGCCAGCAGCTTAGTCGGCGGGAACACAGATACGCAGTATTTT. The chain couples TRBV7-9 to TRBJ2-3; weak D call: TRBD2 (6 bases). CDR3 length: 15 amino acids. Germline V gene lookup returns CDR1 SEHNR and CDR2 FQNEAQ (reference sequence). V lost 1 base and J lost 2, with 10 bases in between. Full variable domain (outside the CDR3, taken from reference TRBV7-9 and TRBJ2-3): DTGVSQNPRHKITKRGQNVTFRCDPISEHNRLYWYRQTLGQGPEFLTYFQNEAQLEKSRLLSDRFSAERPKGSFSTLEIQRTEQGDSAMYLCASSLVGGNTDTQYFGPGTRLTVL.

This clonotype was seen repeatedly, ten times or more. CDR3 sequence: CASSYTGYNEQFF. DNA of the CDR3: TGTGCCAGCAGTTATACAGGGTACAATGAGCAGTTCTTC. The chain is built from TRBV6-6 and TRBJ2-1, with D tentatively TRBD1 (6 bases). CDR1 and CDR2 (germline): MNHNY, SVGAGI (reference sequence). V was trimmed by 3 bases and J by 4 bases, leaving 7 bases between them. The CDR3 runs 13 residues.

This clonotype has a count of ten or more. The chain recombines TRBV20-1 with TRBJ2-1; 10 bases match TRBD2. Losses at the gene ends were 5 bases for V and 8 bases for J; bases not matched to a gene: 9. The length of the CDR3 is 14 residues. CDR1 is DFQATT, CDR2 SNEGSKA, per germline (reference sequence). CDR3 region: CSAQTGTSVYEQFF. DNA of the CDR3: TGCAGTGCTCAGACCGGGACTAGCGTTTATGAGCAGTTCTTC.

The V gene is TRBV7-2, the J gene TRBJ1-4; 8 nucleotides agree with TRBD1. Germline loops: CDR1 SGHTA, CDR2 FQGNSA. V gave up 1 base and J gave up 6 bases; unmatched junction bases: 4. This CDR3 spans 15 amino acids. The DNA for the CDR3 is TGTGCCAGCAGCTTAGTGACAGGGGAGGATGAAAAACTGTTTTTT. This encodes CASSLVTGEDEKLFF.

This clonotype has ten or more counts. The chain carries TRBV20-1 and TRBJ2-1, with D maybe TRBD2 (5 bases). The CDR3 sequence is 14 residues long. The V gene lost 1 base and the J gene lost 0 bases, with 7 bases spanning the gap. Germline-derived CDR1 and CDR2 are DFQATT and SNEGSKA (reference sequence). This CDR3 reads CSARVGSSYNEQFF. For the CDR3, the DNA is TGCAGTGCTAGAGTTGGGAGCTCCTACAATGAGCAGTTCTTC.

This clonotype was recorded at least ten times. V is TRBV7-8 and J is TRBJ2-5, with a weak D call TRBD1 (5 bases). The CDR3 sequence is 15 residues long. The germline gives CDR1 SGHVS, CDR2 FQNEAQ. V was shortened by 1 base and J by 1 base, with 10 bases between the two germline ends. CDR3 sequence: CASSLGRQSQETQYF. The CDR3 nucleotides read TGTGCCAGCAGCTTAGGGAGACAGTCCCAAGAGACCCAGTACTTC.

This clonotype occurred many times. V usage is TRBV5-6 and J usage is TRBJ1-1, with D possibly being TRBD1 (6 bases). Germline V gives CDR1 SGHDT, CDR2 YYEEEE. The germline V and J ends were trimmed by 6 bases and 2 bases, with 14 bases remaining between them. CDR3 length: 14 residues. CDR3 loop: CASTLPGANTEAFF. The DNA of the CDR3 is TGTGCCAGCACCCTCCCGGGGGCCAACACTGAAGCTTTCTTT.

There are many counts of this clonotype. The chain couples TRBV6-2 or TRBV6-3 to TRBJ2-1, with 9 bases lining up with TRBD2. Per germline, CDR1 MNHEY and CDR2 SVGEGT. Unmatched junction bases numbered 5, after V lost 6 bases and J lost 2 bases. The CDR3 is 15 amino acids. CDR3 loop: CASSVSGSPYNEQFF. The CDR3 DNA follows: TGTGCCAGCAGCGTTAGCGGGAGCCCCTACAATGAGCAGTTCTTC.

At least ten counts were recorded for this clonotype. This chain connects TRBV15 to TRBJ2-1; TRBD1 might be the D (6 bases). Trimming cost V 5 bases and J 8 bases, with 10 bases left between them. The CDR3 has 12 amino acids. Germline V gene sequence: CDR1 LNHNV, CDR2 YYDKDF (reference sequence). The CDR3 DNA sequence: TGTGCCACCAGCCCCCCAGGGGATGAGCAGTTCTTC. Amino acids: CATSPPGDEQFF.

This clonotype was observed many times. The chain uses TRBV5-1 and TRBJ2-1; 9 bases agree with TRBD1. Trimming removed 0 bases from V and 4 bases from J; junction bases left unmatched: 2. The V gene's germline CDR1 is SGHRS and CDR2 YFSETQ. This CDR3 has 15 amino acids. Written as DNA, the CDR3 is TGCGCCAGCAGCTTGGTCGGGACAGGGTACAATGAGCAGTTCTTC. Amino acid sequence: CASSLVGTGYNEQFF.

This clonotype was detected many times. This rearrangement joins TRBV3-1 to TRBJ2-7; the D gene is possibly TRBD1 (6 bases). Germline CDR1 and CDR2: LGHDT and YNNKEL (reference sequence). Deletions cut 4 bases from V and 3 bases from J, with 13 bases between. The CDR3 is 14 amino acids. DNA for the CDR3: TGTGCCAGCAGCCCTCCGGGACACATCTACGAGCAGTACTTC. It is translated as CASSPPGHIYEQYF.

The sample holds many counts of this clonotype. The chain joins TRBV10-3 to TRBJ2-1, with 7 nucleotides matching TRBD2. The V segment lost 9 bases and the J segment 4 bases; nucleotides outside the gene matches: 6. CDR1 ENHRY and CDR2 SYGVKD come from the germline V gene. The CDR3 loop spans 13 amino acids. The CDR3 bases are TGTGCCATTCTAGCGGATCCTTACAATGAGCAGTTCTTC. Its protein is CAILADPYNEQFF.

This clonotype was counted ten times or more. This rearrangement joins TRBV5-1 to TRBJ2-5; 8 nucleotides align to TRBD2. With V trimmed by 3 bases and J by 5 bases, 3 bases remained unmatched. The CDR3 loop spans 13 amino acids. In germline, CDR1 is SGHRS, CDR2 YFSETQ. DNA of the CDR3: TGCGCCAGCAGCTCAAGCGGGAGCGAGACCCAGTACTTC. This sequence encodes CASSSSGSETQYF.

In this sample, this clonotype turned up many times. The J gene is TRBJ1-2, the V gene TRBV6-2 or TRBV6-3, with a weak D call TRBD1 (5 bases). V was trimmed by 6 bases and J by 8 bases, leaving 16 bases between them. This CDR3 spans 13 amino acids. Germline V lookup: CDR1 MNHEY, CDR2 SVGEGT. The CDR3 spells CASSLTDSTGYTF. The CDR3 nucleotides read TGTGCCAGCAGCCTGACAGATTCAACGGGCTACACCTTC.

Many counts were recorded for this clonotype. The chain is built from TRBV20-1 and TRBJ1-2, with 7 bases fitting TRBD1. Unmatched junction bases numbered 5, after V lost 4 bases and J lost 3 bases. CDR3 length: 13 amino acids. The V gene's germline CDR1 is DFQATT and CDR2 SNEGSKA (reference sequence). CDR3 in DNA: TGCAGTGCTAAGGCAGGGGGGGACTATGGCTACACCTTC. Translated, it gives CSAKAGGDYGYTF.

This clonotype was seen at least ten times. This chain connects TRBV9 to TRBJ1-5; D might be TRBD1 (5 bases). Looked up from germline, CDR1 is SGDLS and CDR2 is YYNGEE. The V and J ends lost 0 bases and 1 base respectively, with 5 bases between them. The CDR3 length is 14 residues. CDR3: CASSVEGSNQPQHF. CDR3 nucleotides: TGTGCCAGCAGCGTAGAGGGGAGCAATCAGCCCCAGCATTTT. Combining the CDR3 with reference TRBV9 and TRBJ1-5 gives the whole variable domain DSGVTQTPKHLITATGQRVTLRCSPRSGDLSVYWYQQSLDQGLQFLIQYYNGEERAKGNILERFSAQQFPDLHSELNLSSLELGDSALYFCASSVEGSNQPQHFGDGTRLSIL.

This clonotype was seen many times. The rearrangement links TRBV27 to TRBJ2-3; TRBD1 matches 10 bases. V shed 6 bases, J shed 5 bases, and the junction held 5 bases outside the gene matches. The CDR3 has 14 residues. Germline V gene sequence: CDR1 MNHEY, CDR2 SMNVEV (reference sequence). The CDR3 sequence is CASSPGQGKDTQYF. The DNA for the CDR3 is TGTGCCAGCAGCCCGGGACAGGGGAAAGATACGCAGTATTTT.

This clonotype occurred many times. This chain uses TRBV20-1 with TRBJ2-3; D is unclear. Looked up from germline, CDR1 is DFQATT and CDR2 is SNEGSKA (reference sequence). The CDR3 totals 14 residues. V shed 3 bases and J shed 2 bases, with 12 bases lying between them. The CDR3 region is CSARSQANTDTQYF. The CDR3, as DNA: TGCAGTGCTAGGAGTCAGGCTAACACAGATACGCAGTATTTT.

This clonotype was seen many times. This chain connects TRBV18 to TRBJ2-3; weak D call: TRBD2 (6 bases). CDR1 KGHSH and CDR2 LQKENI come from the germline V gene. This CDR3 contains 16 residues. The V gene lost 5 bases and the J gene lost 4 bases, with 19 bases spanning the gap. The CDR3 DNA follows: TGTGCCAGCTCATCAAGAACTAGCTTTGTAGCAGATACGCAGTATTTT. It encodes CASSSRTSFVADTQYF.

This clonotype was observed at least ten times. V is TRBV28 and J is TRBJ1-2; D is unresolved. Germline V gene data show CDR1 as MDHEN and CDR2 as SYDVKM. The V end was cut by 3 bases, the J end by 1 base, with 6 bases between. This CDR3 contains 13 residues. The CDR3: CASSFTVNYGYTF. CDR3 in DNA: TGTGCCAGCAGTTTTACAGTTAACTATGGCTACACCTTC.

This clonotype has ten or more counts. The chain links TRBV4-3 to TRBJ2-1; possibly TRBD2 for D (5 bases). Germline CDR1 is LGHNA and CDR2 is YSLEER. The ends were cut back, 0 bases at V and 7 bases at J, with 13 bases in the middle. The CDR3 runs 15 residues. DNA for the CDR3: TGCGCCAGCAGCCAAGATCCCCGGACTTTTAATGAGCAGTTCTTC. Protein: CASSQDPRTFNEQFF.

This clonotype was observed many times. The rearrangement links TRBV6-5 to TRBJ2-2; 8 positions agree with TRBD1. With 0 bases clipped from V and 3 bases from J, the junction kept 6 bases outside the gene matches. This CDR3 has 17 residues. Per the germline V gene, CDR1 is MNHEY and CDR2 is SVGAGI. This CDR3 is CASSYSPGQGDTGELFF. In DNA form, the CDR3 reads TGTGCCAGCAGTTACTCCCCCGGACAGGGAGACACCGGGGAGCTGTTTTTT.

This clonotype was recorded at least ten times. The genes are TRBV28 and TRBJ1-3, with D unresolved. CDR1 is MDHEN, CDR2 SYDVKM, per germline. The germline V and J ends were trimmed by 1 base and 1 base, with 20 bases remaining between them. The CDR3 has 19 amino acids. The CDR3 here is CASSLSSLDANLSGNTIYF. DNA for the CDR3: TGTGCCAGCAGTTTATCATCCCTTGATGCTAATCTTTCTGGAAACACCATATATTTT.

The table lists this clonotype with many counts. The CDR3 coding sequence is TGTGCCTCTGGCCGGAGGGCCAGAGGAGAGCAGTACTTC. It encodes CASGRRARGEQYF. The chain uses TRBV19 and TRBJ2-7; D is possibly TRBD2 (6 bases). The CDR3 contains 13 residues. Trimming pared 11 bases from V and 7 bases from J, leaving 21 bases between. The germline V gene has CDR1 LNHDA and CDR2 SQIVND (reference sequence). Complete variable domain (other parts from reference TRBV19 and TRBJ2-7): DGGITQSPKYLFRKEGQNVTLSCEQNLNHDAMYWYRQDPGQGLRLIYYSQIVNDFQKGDIAEGYSVSREKKESFPLTVTSAQKNPTAFYLCASGRRARGEQYFGPGTRLTVT.

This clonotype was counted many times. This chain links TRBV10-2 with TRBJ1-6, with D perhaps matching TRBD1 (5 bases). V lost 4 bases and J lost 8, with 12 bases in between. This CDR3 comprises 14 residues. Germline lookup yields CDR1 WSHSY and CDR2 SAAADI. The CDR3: CASSVQGNDSPLHF. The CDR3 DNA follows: TGCGCCAGCAGTGTGCAGGGTAACGATTCACCCCTCCACTTT.

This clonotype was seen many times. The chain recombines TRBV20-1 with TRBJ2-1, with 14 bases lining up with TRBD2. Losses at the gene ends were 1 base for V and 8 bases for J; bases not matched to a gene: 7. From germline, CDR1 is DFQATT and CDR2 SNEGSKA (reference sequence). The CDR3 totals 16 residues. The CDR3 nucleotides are TGCAGTGCTAGAGCTGGGACTAGCGGGGGACTTGATGAGCAGTTCTTC. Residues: CSARAGTSGGLDEQFF.

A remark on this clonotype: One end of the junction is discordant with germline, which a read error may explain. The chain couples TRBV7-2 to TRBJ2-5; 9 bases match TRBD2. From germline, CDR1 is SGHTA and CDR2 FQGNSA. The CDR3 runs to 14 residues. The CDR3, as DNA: TGTGCCAGCAGCAAAGGACTAGCGAGAGAGGCCCAGTACTTC. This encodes CASSKGLAREAQYF.

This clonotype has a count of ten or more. The CDR3 bases are TGTGCCATCAGTGGGGTGGGGTCGGGAAAATCACCCCTCCACTTT. It is translated as CAISGVGSGKSPLHF. The rearrangement uses TRBV10-3 and TRBJ1-6; unclear D gene. CDR1 and CDR2 from the germline V gene are ENHRY and SYGVKD. The CDR3 spans 15 residues. V was cut by 4 bases and J by 10 bases, with 17 bases left in between.

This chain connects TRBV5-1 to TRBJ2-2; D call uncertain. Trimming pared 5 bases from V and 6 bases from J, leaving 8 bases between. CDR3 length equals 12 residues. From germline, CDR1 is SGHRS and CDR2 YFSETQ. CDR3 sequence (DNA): TGCGCCAGCAGTGCCCTGGCCGGGGAGCTGTTTTTT. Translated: CASSALAGELFF.